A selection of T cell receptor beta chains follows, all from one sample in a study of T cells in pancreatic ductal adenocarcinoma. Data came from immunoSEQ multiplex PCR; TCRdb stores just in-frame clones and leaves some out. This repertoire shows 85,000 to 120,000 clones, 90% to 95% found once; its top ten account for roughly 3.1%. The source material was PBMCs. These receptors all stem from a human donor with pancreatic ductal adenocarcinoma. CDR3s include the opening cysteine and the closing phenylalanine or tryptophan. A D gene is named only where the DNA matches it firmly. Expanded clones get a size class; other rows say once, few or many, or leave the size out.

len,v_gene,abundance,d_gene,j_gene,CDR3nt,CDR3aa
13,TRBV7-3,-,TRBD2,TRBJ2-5,TGTGCCAGCAGCTTACCCTCTAGCGGGAGCGGGGACTTC,CASSLPSSGSGDF
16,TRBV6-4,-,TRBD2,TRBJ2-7,TGTGCCAGCAGTGTGGAAAATAGCGGGGGGCCGAACGAGCAGTACTTC,CASSVENSGGPNEQYF
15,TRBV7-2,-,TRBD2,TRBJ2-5,TGTGCCAGCAGCCTCAATGGGGGGGTTCAAGAGACCCAGTACTTC,CASSLNGGVQETQYF
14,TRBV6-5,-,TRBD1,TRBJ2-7,TGTGCCAGCAGCCAGGGGGACCGCCCCTACGAGCAGTACTTC,CASSQGDRPYEQYF
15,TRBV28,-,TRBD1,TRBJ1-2,TGTGCCAGCAGCCAAACCCCGACAGGGATGTATGGCTACACCTTC,CASSQTPTGMYGYTF
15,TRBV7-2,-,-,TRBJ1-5,TGTGCCAGCAGCTTAGAATCCTATAGCAATCAGCCCCAGCATTTT,CASSLESYSNQPQHF
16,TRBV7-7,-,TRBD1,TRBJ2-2,TGTGCTAGCAGCTTAGTAGGGGGCGCGGACACCGGGGAGCTGTTTTTT,CASSLVGGADTGELFF
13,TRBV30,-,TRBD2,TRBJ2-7,TGTGCCTGGAGTGTAGCGGGAGTCGGCGAGCAGTACTTC,CAWSVAGVGEQYF
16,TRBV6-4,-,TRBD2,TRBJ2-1,TGTGCCAGCAGTGAGTCACTAGCGGGAGGATCGGATGAGCAGTTCTTC,CASSESLAGGSDEQFF
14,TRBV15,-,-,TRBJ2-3,TGTGCCACCAGCAGAGGCGGAGGGATGGATACGCAGTATTTT,CATSRGGGMDTQYF
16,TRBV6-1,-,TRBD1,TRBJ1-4,TGTGCCAGCAGTGAAATTACAGGGGGGGGTGTGGGAAAACTGTTTTTT,CASSEITGGGVGKLFF
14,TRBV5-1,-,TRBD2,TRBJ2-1,TGCGCCAGCTCTAAGTCTAGCGGTTACAATGAGCAGTTCTTC,CASSKSSGYNEQFF
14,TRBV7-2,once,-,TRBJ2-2,TGTGCCAGCAGCGGGGGGGCGCGGACCGGGGAGCTGTTTTTT,CASSGGARTGELFF
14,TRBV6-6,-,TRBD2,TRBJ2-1,TGTGCCAGCAGTTTTGGGACTAGATACAATGAGCAGTTCTTC,CASSFGTRYNEQFF
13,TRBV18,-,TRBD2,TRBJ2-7,TGTGCCACCGCCGGGACTAGATATGACGAGCAGTACTTC,CATAGTRYDEQYF
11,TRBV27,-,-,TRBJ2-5,TGTGCCAGCAGTCTTGAAGAGACCCAGTACTTC,CASSLEETQYF
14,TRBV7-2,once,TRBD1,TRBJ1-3,TGTGCCAGCAGCGGCGGACAGGGTGAGAACACCATATATTTT,CASSGGQGENTIYF
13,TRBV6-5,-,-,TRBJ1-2,TGTGCCAGCAGTGCCCGGGGGGGCTATGGCTACACCTTC,CASSARGGYGYTF
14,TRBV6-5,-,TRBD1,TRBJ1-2,TGTGCCAGCACTCCGGGACAGGGCATCTATGGCTACACCTTC,CASTPGQGIYGYTF
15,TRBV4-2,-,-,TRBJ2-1,TGTGCCAGCAGCCAAGTAGGAGGGAGCTACAATGAGCAGTTCTTC,CASSQVGGSYNEQFF
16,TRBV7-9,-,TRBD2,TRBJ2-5,TGTGCCAGCAGCTCACCGGGACTAGCGGGAGTAGAGACCCAGTACTTC,CASSSPGLAGVETQYF
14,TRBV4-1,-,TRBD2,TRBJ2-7,TGCGCCAGCAGCCAAGACGGGGGGGGCGACGAGCAGTACTTC,CASSQDGGGDEQYF
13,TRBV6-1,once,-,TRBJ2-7,TGTGCCAGCAGTGAAGGCAACAGCTACGAGCAGTACTTC,CASSEGNSYEQYF
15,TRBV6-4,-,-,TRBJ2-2,TGTGCCAGCCCTGAAGTACAGGGGAACACCGGGGAGCTGTTTTTT,CASPEVQGNTGELFF
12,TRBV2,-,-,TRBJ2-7,TGTGCCAGCAGTCCGGACACCTACGAGCAGTACTTC,CASSPDTYEQYF
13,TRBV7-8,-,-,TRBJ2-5,TGTGCCAGCAGCCGGTCCGGGTATGAGACCCAGTACTTC,CASSRSGYETQYF
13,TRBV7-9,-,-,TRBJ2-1,TGTGCCATCCAGACAGGTTCCTACAATGAGCAGTTCTTC,CAIQTGSYNEQFF
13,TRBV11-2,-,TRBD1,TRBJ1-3,TGTGCCAGCAGCTCGACAGGGGGAAACACCATATATTTT,CASSSTGGNTIYF
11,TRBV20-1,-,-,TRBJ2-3,TGCAGTAGGTGGCGCGGAGATACGCAGTATTTT,CSRWRGDTQYF
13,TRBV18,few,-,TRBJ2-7,TGTGCCAGCTCACCAGGGCTTGCCTACGAGCAGTACTTC,CASSPGLAYEQYF
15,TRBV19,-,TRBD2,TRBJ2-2,TGTGCCAGTAGTATTAGCGGGGGGAACACCGGGGAGCTGTTTTTT,CASSISGGNTGELFF
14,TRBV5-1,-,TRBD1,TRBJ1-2,TGCGCCAGCAGCCAATCTGACAGGGACTATGGCTACACCTTC,CASSQSDRDYGYTF
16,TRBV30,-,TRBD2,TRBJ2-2,TGTGGCTCGAGGACTAGCGGGCGCGCGAACACCGGGGAGCTGTTTTTT,CGSRTSGRANTGELFF
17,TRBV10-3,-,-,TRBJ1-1,TGTGCCATCAGTGAGTTCCCGGTAGGGGCGTTATACACTGAAGCTTTCTTT,CAISEFPVGALYTEAFF
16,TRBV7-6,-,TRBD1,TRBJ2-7,TGTGCCAGCAGCCCCTTGCAGGGACAGGGATCAGGCGAGCAGTACTTC,CASSPLQGQGSGEQYF
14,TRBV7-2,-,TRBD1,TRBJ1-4,TGTGCCAGCAGCGCGGACAGGGGTAATGAAAAACTGTTTTTT,CASSADRGNEKLFF
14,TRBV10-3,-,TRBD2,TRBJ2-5,TGTGCCATCAGTAGGGAGGGCAGTCAAGAGACCCAGTACTTC,CAISREGSQETQYF